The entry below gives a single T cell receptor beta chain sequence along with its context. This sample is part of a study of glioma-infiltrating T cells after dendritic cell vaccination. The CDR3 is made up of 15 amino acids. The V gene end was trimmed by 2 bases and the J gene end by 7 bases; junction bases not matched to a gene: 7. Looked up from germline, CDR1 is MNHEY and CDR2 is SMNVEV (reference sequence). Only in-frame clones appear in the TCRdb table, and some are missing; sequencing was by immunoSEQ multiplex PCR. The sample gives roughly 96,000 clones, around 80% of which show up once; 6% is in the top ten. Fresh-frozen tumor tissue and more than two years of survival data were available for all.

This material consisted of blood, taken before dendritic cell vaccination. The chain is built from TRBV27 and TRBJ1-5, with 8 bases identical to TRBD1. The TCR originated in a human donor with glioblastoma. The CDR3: CASSLGGQGSQPQHF. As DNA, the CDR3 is TGTGCCAGCAGTTTAGGAGGACAGGGTAGCCAGCCCCAGCATTTT.